This TCR beta chain was found in a study of blood T cell repertoires in COVID-19. Turning to the study itself: T cells, B-cell-depleted T cells, or PBMCs provided the cDNA or gDNA that served as material.

CDR3 length: 14 residues. Trimming took 3 bases from V and 4 from J, leaving 12 bases between them. Germline lookup yields CDR1 SNHLY and CDR2 FYNNEI. Original data processing: How many nucleated cells were present was estimated from reference gene primer amplification. The table came from immunoSEQ multiplex PCR; TCRdb's copy has only in-frame clones and leaves some out. The V and J calls and the clone size are those of that table, but D and trimming were determined from the DNA. Among about 150,000 clones listed, 84% were seen once. The sequence was obtained from a man in his 70s with acute or convalescent COVID-19. The sequencing input was peripheral blood. This chain connects TRBV2 to TRBJ1-2; D remains unclear. CDR3 nucleotides: TGTGCCAGCAGTGACGGGCGGGTGCTCTATGGCTACACCTTC. Protein: CASSDGRVLYGYTF.